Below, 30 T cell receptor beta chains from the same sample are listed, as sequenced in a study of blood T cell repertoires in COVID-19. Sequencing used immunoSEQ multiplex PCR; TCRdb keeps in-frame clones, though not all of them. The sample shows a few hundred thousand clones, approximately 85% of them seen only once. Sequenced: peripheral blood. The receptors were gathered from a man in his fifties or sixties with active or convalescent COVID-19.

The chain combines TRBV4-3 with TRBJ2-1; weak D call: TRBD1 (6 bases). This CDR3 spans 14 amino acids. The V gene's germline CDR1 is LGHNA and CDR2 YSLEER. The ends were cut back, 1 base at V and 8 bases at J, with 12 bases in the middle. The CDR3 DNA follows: TGCGCCAGCAGCCAAGCCCAGGGGCCTGATGAGCAGTTCTTC. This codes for CASSQAQGPDEQFF.

For the CDR3, the DNA is TGTGCCAGCAGTTTATCTCACAGCCAGGGGGTCGAAAAACTGTTTTTT. Translated: CASSLSHSQGVEKLFF. The chain combines TRBV27 with TRBJ1-4; TRBD1 matches 7 bases. The CDR3 is 16 amino acids. The junction had 9 bases not matched to a gene; V was cut back by 0 bases and J by 8 bases. Germline loops: CDR1 MNHEY, CDR2 SMNVEV (reference sequence).

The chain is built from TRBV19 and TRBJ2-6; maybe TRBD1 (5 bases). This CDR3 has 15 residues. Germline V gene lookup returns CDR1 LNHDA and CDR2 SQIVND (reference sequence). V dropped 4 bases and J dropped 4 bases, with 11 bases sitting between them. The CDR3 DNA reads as TGTGCCAGTAGTACCCCAGGGTCCGGGGCCAACGTCCTGACTTTC. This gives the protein CASSTPGSGANVLTF.

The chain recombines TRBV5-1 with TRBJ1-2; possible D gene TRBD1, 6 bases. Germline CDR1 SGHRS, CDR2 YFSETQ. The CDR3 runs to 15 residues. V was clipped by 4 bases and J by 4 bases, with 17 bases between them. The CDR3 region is CASSLDRRGTYGYTF. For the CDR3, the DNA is TGCGCCAGCAGCCTGGATCGTAGGGGGACCTATGGCTACACCTTC.

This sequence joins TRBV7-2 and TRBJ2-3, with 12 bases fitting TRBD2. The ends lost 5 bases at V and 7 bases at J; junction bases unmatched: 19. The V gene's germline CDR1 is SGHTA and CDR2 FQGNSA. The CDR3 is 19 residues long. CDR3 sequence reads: CASSLEAGLAGSLINTQYF. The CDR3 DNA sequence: TGTGCCAGCAGCCTCGAGGCGGGACTAGCGGGTTCGTTGATAAATACGCAGTATTTT.

The CDR3 reads CASSKQGVSYNEQFF. The CDR3 coding sequence is TGTGCCAGCAGTAAACAGGGGGTCTCCTACAATGAGCAGTTCTTC. The chain uses TRBV25-1 and TRBJ2-1; 8 nucleotides line up with TRBD1. Looked up from germline, CDR1 is MGHDK and CDR2 is SYGVNS. This CDR3 contains 15 residues. The V segment lost 5 bases and the J segment 0 bases; nucleotides outside the gene matches: 3.

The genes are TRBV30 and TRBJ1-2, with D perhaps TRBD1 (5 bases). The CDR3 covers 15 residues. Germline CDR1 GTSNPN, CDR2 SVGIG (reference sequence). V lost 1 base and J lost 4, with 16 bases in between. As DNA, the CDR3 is TGTGCCTGGAGTGCCCAGGGAAGTGGACGCTATGGCTACACCTTC. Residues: CAWSAQGSGRYGYTF.

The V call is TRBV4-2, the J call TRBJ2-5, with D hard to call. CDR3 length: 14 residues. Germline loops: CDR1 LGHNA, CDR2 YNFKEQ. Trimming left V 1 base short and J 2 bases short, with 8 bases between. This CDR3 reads CASSQVGRQETQYF. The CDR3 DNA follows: TGTGCCAGCAGCCAAGTAGGCAGGCAAGAGACCCAGTACTTC.

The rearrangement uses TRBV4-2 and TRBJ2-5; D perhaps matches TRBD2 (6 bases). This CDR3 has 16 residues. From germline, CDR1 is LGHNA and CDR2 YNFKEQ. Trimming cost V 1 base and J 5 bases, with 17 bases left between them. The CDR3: CASSQVPGALGETQYF. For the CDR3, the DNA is TGTGCCAGCAGCCAAGTCCCGGGAGCTCTGGGGGAGACCCAGTACTTC.

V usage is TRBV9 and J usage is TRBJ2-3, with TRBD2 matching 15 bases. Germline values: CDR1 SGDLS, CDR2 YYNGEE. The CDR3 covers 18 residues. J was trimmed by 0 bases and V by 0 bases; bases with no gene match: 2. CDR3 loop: CASSVAGLAGGSTDTQYF. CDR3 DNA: TGTGCCAGCAGCGTAGCTGGACTAGCGGGAGGGAGCACAGATACGCAGTATTTT.

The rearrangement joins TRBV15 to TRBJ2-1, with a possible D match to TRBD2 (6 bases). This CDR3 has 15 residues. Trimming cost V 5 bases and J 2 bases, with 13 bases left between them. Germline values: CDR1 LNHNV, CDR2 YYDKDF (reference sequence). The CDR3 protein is CATSRRRETYNEQFF. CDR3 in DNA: TGTGCCACCAGCCGCCGACGGGAGACCTACAATGAGCAGTTCTTC.

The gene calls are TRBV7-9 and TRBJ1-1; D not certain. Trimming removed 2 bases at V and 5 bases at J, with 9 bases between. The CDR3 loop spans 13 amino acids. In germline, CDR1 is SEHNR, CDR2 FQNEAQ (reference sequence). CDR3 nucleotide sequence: TGTGCCAGCAGCTTATTTCCCAGGACTGAAGCTTTCTTT. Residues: CASSLFPRTEAFF.

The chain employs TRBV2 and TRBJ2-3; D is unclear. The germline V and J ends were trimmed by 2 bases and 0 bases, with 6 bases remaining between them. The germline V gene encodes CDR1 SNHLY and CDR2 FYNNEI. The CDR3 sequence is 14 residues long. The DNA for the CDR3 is TGTGCCAGCAGTGAACCCGGGAGCACAGATACGCAGTATTTT. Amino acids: CASSEPGSTDTQYF.

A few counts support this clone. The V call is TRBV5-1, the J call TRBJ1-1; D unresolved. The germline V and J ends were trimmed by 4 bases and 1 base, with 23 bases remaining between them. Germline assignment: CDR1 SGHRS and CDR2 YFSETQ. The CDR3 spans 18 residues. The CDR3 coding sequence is TGCGCCAGCAGCGGCGGGATGGGAGCGGGCCTGAGGAACACTGAAGCTTTCTTT. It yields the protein CASSGGMGAGLRNTEAFF. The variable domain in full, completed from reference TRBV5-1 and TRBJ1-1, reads KAGVTQTPRYLIKTRGQQVTLSCSPISGHRSVSWYQQTPGQGLQFLFEYFSETQRNKGNFPGRFSGRQFSNSRSEMNVSTLELGDSALYLCASSGGMGAGLRNTEAFFGQGTRLTVV.

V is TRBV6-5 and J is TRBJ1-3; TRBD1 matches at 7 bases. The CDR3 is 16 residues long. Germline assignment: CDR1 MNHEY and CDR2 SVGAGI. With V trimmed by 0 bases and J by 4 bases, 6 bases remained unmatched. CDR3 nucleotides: TGTGCCAGCAGTTACTCCATGACAGGGTCCGGAAACACCATATATTTT. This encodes CASSYSMTGSGNTIYF.

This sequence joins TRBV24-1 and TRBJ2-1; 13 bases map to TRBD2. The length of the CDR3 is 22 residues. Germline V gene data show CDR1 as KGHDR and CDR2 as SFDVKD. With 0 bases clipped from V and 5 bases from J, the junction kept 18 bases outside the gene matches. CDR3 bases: TGTGCCACCAGTGATTTGTTGTTCCGGGCGGGGGGACTAGCGGGAAGGAACAATGAGCAGTTCTTC. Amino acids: CATSDLLFRAGGLAGRNNEQFF.

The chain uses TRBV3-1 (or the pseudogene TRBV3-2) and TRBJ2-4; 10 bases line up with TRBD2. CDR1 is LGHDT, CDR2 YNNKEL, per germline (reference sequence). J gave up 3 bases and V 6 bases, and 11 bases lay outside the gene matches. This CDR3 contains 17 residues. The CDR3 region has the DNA TGTGCCAGCAGTCTTCTAGCGGGAGAGGTGGGCAAAAACATTCAGTACTTC. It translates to CASSLLAGEVGKNIQYF.

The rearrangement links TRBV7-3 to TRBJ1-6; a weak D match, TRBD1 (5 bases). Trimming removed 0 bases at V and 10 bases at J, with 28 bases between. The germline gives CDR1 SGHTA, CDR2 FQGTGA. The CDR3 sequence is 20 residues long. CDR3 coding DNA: TGTGCCAGCAGCTTAACGCTAGGGGTGGGCCCGTTCCTCGGCCTCTCACCCCTCCACTTT. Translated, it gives CASSLTLGVGPFLGLSPLHF.

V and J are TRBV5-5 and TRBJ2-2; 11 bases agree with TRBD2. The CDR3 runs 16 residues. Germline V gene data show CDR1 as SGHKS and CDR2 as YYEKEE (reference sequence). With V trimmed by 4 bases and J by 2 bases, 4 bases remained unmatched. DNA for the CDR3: TGTGCCAGCAGCAGGACTAGCGGGCCCAACACCGGGGAGCTGTTTTTT. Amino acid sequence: CASSRTSGPNTGELFF.

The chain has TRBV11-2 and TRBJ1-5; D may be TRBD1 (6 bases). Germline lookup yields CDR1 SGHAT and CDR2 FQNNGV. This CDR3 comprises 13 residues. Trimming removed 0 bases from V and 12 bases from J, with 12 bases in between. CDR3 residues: CASSLDRDTFQHF. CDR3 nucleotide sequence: TGTGCCAGCAGCTTAGATCGGGACACTTTCCAGCATTTT.

CDR3 bases: TGTGCCAGCAGCTTAATTGGCTCCGGGACAGGGGAAGCTTTCTTT. Its translation is CASSLIGSGTGEAFF. This rearrangement joins TRBV7-3 to TRBJ1-1; the match to TRBD1 covers 9 bases. Germline CDR1 reads SGHTA; CDR2 reads FQGTGA. Trimming removed 1 base from V and 8 bases from J; junction bases left unmatched: 8. This CDR3 comprises 15 residues. Looking up the rest from reference TRBV7-3 and TRBJ1-1 gives the full variable domain: GAGVSQTPSNKVTEKGKYVELRCDPISGHTALYWYRQSLGQGPEFLIYFQGTGAADDSGLPNDRFFAVRPEGSVSTLKIQRTERGDSAVYLCASSLIGSGTGEAFFGQGTRLTVV.

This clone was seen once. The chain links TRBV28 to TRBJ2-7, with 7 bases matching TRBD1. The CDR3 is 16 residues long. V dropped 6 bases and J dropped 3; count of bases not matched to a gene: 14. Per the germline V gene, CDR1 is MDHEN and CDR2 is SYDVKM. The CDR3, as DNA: TGTGCCAGCAGCCCGAACCGAGGGACAGATTACTACGAGCAGTACTTC. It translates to CASSPNRGTDYYEQYF.

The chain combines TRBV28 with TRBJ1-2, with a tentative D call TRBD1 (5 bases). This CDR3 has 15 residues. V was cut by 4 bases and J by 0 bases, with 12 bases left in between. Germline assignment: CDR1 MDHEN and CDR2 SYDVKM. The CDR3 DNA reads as TGTGCCAGCAGTTCCAGGGCCCGAGCTAACTATGGCTACACCTTC. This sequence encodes CASSSRARANYGYTF.

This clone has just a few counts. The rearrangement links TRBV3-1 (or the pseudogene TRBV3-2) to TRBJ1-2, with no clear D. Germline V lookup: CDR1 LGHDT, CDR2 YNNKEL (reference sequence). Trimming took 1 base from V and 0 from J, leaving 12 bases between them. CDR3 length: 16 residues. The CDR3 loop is CASSQVVRDSNYGYTF. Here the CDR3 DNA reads TGTGCCAGCAGCCAAGTAGTTAGAGATTCTAACTATGGCTACACCTTC.

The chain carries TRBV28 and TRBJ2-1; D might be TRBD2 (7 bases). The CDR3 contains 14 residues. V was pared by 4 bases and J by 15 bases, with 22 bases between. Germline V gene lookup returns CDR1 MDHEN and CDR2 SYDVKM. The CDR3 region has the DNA TGTGCCAGCAGTTCCCCGTACTCGACTAGGGGGGGGTTCTTC. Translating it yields CASSSPYSTRGGFF.

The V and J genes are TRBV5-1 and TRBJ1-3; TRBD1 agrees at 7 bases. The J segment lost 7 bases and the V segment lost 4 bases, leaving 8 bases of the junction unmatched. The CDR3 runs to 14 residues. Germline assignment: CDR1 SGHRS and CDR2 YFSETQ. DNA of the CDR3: TGCGCCAGCAGCCCTACAGGGGTGCGGAACACCATATATTTT. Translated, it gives CASSPTGVRNTIYF.

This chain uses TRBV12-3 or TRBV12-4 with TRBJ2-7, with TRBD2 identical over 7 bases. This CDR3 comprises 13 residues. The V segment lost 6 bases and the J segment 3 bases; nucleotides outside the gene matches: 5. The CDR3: CASSSSGIYEQYF. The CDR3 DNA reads TGTGCCAGCAGCTCCAGCGGGATCTACGAGCAGTACTTC.

The DNA for the CDR3 is TGTGCCTGGAGCTTCGGGAGGATCACCGGGGAGCTGTTTTTT. The encoded protein is CAWSFGRITGELFF. V usage is TRBV30 and J usage is TRBJ2-2, with 7 bases fitting TRBD2. With 3 bases clipped from V and 4 bases from J, the junction kept 5 bases outside the gene matches. CDR1 and CDR2 from the germline V gene are GTSNPN and SVGIG (reference sequence). CDR3 length: 14 residues.

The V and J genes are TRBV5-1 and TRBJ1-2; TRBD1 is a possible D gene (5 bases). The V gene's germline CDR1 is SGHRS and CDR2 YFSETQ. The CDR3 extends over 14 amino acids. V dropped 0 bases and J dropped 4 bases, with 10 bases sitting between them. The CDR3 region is CASSLEPGSYGYTF. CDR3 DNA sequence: TGCGCCAGCAGCTTGGAACCAGGGTCCTATGGCTACACCTTC. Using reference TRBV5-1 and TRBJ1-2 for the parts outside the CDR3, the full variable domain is KAGVTQTPRYLIKTRGQQVTLSCSPISGHRSVSWYQQTPGQGLQFLFEYFSETQRNKGNFPGRFSGRQFSNSRSEMNVSTLELGDSALYLCASSLEPGSYGYTFGSGTRLTVV.

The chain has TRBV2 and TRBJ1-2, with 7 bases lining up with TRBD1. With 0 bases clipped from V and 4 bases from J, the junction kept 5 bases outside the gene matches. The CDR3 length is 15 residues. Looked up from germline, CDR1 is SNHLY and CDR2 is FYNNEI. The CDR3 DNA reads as TGTGCCAGCAGTGAAGCTTCGGCAGGGGGCTATGGCTACACCTTC. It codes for CASSEASAGGYGYTF.